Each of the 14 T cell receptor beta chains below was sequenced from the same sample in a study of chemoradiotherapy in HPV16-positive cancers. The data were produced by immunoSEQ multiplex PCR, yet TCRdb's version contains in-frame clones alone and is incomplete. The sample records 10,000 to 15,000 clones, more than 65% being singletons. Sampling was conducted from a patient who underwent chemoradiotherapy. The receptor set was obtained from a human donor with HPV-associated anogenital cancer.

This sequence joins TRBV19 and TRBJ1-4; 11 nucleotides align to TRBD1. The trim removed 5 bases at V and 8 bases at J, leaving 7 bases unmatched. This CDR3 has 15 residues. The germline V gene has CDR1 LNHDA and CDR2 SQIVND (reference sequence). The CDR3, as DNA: TGTGCCAGTAGTGCTGGACAGGGGGCTTGGGAAAAACTGTTTTTT. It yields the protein CASSAGQGAWEKLFF. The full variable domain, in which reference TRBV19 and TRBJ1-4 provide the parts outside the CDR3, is DGGITQSPKYLFRKEGQNVTLSCEQNLNHDAMYWYRQDPGQGLRLIYYSQIVNDFQKGDIAEGYSVSREKKESFPLTVTSAQKNPTAFYLCASSAGQGAWEKLFFGSGTQLSVL.

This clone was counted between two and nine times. Here the CDR3 reads CASSQLGTSDEQYF. Here the CDR3 DNA reads TGCGCCAGCAGCCAGCTTGGGACTAGCGACGAGCAGTACTTC. The chain couples TRBV5-1 to TRBJ2-7; TRBD2 agrees at 10 bases. Germline CDR1 and CDR2: SGHRS and YFSETQ. V shed 4 bases and J 5 bases; nucleotides not matched to a gene: 6. The CDR3 contains 14 residues.

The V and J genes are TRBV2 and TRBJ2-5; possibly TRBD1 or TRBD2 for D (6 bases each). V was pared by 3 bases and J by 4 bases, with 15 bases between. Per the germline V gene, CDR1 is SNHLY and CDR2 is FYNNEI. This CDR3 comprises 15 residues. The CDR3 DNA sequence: TGTGCCAGCAGTGATTGGGACAAGGGGGGAGAGACCCAGTACTTC. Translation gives CASSDWDKGGETQYF.

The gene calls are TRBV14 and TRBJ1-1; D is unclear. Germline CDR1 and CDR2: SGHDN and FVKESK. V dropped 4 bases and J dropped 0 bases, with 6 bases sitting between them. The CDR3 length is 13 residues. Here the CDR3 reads CASSLAVNTEAFF. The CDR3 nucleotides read TGTGCCAGCAGCCTCGCAGTGAACACTGAAGCTTTCTTT.

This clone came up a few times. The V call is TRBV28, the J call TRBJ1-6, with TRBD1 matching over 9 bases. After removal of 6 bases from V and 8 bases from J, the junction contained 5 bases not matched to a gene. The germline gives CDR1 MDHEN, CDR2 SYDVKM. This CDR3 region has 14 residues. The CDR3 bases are TGTGCCAGCAGGAACAGGGGGCTAGATTCACCCCTCCACTTT. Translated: CASRNRGLDSPLHF.

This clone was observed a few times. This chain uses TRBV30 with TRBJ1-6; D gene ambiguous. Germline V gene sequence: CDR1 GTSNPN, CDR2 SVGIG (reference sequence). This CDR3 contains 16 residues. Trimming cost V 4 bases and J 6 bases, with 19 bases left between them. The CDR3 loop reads CAWKVVGLYRNSPLHF. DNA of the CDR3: TGTGCCTGGAAAGTGGTCGGACTCTATCGTAATTCACCCCTCCACTTT.

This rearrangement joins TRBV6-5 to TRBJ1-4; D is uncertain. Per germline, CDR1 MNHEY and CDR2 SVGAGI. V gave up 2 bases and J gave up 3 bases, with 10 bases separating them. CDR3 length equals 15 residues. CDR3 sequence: CASSYNGISNEKLFF. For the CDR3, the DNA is TGTGCCAGCAGTTACAATGGGATTTCTAATGAAAAACTGTTTTTT.

The CDR3 loop is CASRVSGGGADTQYF. The CDR3 coding sequence is TGCGCCAGCAGAGTTTCAGGCGGGGGGGCAGATACGCAGTATTTT. This sequence joins TRBV5-1 and TRBJ2-3; 9 positions match TRBD2. CDR3 length: 15 residues. Germline trimming cut 5 bases from V and 4 bases from J; bases unmatched to any gene: 8. Germline CDR1 reads SGHRS; CDR2 reads YFSETQ.

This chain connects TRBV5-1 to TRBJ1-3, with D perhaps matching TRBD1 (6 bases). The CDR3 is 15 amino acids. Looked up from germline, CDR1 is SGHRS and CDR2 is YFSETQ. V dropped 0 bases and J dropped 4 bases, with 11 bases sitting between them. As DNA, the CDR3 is TGCGCCAGCAGCTTGGGGACAGTTAACGGAAACACCATATATTTT. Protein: CASSLGTVNGNTIYF.

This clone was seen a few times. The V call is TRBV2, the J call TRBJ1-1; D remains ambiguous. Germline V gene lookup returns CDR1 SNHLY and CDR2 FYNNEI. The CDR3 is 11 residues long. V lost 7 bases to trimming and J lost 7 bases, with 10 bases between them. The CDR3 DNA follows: TGTGCCAGCACCATTCAGGTTGAAGCTTTCTTT. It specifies CASTIQVEAFF.

The CDR3 DNA reads TGTGCCAGTCTTAGGGGGCGGACAGATACGCAGTATTTT. Translated: CASLRGRTDTQYF. This sequence joins TRBV5-8 and TRBJ2-3; 7 nucleotides align to TRBD1. Trimming took 8 bases from V and 3 from J; bases not matched to a gene: 6. Germline CDR1 and CDR2: SGHTS and YDEGEE. This CDR3 spans 13 amino acids.

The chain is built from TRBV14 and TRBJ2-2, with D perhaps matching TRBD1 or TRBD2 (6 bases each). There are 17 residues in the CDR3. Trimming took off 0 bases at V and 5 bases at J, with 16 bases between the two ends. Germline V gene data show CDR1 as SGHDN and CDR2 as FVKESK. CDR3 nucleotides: TGTGCCAGCAGCCAAGAACGGCTAGGGGGACTTACCGGGGAGCTGTTTTTT. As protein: CASSQERLGGLTGELFF.

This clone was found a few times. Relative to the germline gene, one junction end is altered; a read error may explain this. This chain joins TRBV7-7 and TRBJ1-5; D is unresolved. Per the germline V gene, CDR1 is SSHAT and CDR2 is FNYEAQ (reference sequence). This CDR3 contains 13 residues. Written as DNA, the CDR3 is TGTGCTAGCAGCCAGGACGAAACCCAGCCCCAGCATTTT. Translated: CASSQDETQPQHF.

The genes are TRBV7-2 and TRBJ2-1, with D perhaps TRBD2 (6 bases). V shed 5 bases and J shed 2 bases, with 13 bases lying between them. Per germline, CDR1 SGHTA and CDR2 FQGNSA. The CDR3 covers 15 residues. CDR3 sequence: CASSPVEGPYNEQFF. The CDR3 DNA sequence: TGTGCCAGCAGCCCCGTGGAGGGCCCCTACAATGAGCAGTTCTTC.